Each of the 24 T cell receptor beta chains below was sequenced from the same sample in a study of control samples from healthy donors and cancer patients. Sequencing used immunoSEQ multiplex PCR; TCRdb keeps in-frame clones, though not all of them. The sample has 70,000 to 90,000 clones, roughly 89% seen once. Sequencing was done on a sample of PBMCs. Receptors originate from a woman aged 55-70 years with head and neck cancer.

V is TRBV4-3 and J is TRBJ2-3; no reliable D call. The germline V and J ends were trimmed by 4 bases and 0 bases, with 5 bases remaining between them. Germline V gene lookup returns CDR1 LGHNA and CDR2 YSLEER. This CDR3 has 13 residues. The CDR3 here is CASSLISTDTQYF. The CDR3 DNA reads TGCGCCAGCAGCCTGATCAGCACAGATACGCAGTATTTT.

This sequence joins TRBV3-1 (or the pseudogene TRBV3-2) and TRBJ1-1; D may be TRBD1 (5 bases). The CDR3 runs to 15 residues. Germline-derived CDR1 and CDR2 are LGHDT and YNNKEL (reference sequence). V lost 3 bases and J lost 0, with 11 bases in between. The CDR3 DNA reads as TGTGCCAGCAGCCAGTATGGGACGGTGAACACTGAAGCTTTCTTT. Its translation is CASSQYGTVNTEAFF.

The sample holds one count of this clone. The chain carries TRBV28 and TRBJ2-7; maybe TRBD2 (6 bases). Germline lookup yields CDR1 MDHEN and CDR2 SYDVKM. CDR3 length: 15 amino acids. V was clipped by 2 bases and J by 2 bases, with 13 bases between them. In DNA, the CDR3 is TGTGCCAGCAGTTTACGCGGGACCTTAGCCTACGAGCAGTACTTC. The encoded protein is CASSLRGTLAYEQYF.

The chain links TRBV5-4 to TRBJ2-1; 7 nucleotides match TRBD2. With V trimmed by 4 bases and J by 6 bases, 7 bases remained unmatched. The CDR3 has 14 amino acids. Germline CDR1 reads SGHNT; CDR2 reads YYREEE (reference sequence). The chain's CDR3 is CASSLGTTINEQFF. CDR3 bases: TGTGCCAGCAGCCTCGGGACTACTATCAATGAGCAGTTCTTC.

V is TRBV3-1 (or the pseudogene TRBV3-2) and J is TRBJ2-7; D remains unclear. Germline-derived CDR1 and CDR2 are LGHDT and YNNKEL (reference sequence). V lost 0 bases, J lost 2 bases, and 11 bases lay in between. CDR3 size: 15 residues. The CDR3 nucleotides are TGTGCCAGCAGCCAAGATTGGGCTGTGGCCTACGAGCAGTACTTC. It translates to CASSQDWAVAYEQYF.

V and J are TRBV28 and TRBJ1-3; D call uncertain. The CDR3 totals 14 residues. Germline V lookup: CDR1 MDHEN, CDR2 SYDVKM. V lost 5 bases and J 0 bases, leaving 8 bases between the germline ends. CDR3 loop: CASSPHNSGNTIYF. CDR3 DNA sequence: TGTGCCAGCAGTCCCCACAACTCTGGAAACACCATATATTTT.

This rearrangement joins TRBV11-3 to TRBJ2-1, with 7 bases fitting TRBD1. The CDR3 runs 15 residues. Germline V lookup: CDR1 SGHNT, CDR2 YENEEA. V trimming: 1 base; J trimming: 6 bases; junction bases outside the gene matches: 6. In DNA, the CDR3 is TGTGCCAGCAGCTTAGGATACCGGGACAGCAATGAGCAGTTCTTC. It yields the protein CASSLGYRDSNEQFF.

The CDR3 sequence: CASSSGLAGRRETQYF. DNA for the CDR3: TGTGCCAGCAGCTCAGGACTAGCGGGACGGAGGGAGACCCAGTACTTC. The V call is TRBV11-2, the J call TRBJ2-5; the match to TRBD2 covers 12 bases. CDR3 length equals 16 residues. CDR1 is SGHAT and CDR2 is FQNNGV in the germline V gene. Trimming cost V 4 bases and J 5 bases; bases outside gene matches: 8.

The chain combines TRBV2 with TRBJ2-2; D remains ambiguous. V dropped 9 bases and J dropped 7 bases, with 15 bases sitting between them. This CDR3 has 13 residues. Germline V gives CDR1 SNHLY, CDR2 FYNNEI. The CDR3 protein is CASGIFRNGELFF. The CDR3 DNA reads TGTGCCAGTGGGATCTTTCGGAACGGGGAGCTGTTTTTT.

This clone was detected only once. This chain joins TRBV7-3 and TRBJ2-3, with 8 nucleotides matching TRBD1. Germline trimming cut 5 bases from V and 5 bases from J; bases unmatched to any gene: 3. Germline loops: CDR1 SGHTA, CDR2 FQGTGA. CDR3 length: 13 amino acids. CDR3 in DNA: TGTGCCAGCAGCCCCGGACAGGGAGATACGCAGTATTTT. Residues: CASSPGQGDTQYF.

The J gene is TRBJ2-1, the V gene TRBV5-1; no firm D call. The CDR3 extends over 17 amino acids. The V end was cut by 0 bases, the J end by 4 bases, with 17 bases between. Germline V gives CDR1 SGHRS, CDR2 YFSETQ. The CDR3 spells CASSLGTASMGYNEQFF. Here the CDR3 DNA reads TGCGCCAGCAGCTTGGGGACGGCTTCAATGGGATACAATGAGCAGTTCTTC.

This clone was recorded once. This rearrangement joins TRBV7-2 to TRBJ1-5, with TRBD1 matching 7 bases. V lost 4 bases to trimming and J lost 0 bases; unmatched junction nucleotides: 3. The CDR3 covers 15 residues. From germline, CDR1 is SGHTA and CDR2 FQGNSA. The CDR3 protein is CASSSRTGSNQPQHF. In nucleotides, the CDR3 is TGTGCCAGCAGCTCGAGGACAGGTAGCAATCAGCCCCAGCATTTT.

The chain combines TRBV6-5 with TRBJ1-1, with unresolved D. The CDR3 spans 16 residues. V was clipped by 0 bases and J by 0 bases, with 11 bases between them. CDR1 is MNHEY, CDR2 SVGAGI, per germline. The CDR3 DNA follows: TGTGCCAGCAGTTACTCCCAGGTACTCATGAACACTGAAGCTTTCTTT. This encodes CASSYSQVLMNTEAFF.

This clone appeared once. The chain links TRBV30 to TRBJ1-6; 9 bases are a match to TRBD1. Per germline, CDR1 GTSNPN and CDR2 SVGIG (reference sequence). Germline trimming cut 3 bases from V and 6 bases from J; bases unmatched to any gene: 0. The CDR3 spans 13 residues. The CDR3 is CAWRDRGNSPLHF. CDR3 sequence (DNA): TGTGCCTGGAGGGACAGGGGTAATTCACCCCTCCACTTT.

The chain links TRBV3-1 (or the pseudogene TRBV3-2) to TRBJ2-1; D is perhaps TRBD1 (6 bases). Germline CDR1 LGHDT, CDR2 YNNKEL (reference sequence). V lost 1 base to trimming and J lost 12 bases, with 16 bases between them. The CDR3 sequence is 14 residues long. CDR3 nucleotide sequence: TGTGCCAGCAGCCAAGTCCCACAGGGTCGGGGGCAGTTCTTC. Encoded protein: CASSQVPQGRGQFF.

The genes are TRBV5-4 and TRBJ2-5; D gene ambiguous. Germline V CDR1 and CDR2: SGHNT, YYREEE (reference sequence). This CDR3 is built from 13 residues. The V and J ends lost 4 bases and 5 bases respectively, with 12 bases between them. The CDR3 is CASSNAGVETQYF. CDR3 nucleotide sequence: TGTGCCAGCAGCAATGCTGGGGTTGAGACCCAGTACTTC.

The chain combines TRBV5-1 with TRBJ2-1; D gene unclear. The CDR3 runs 14 residues. The germline gives CDR1 SGHRS, CDR2 YFSETQ. Trimming removed 5 bases at V and 4 bases at J, with 13 bases between. The CDR3 DNA reads as TGCGCCAGCAGGGACCTTCGGCGGTACAATGAGCAGTTCTTC. Amino acids: CASRDLRRYNEQFF.

The chain links TRBV10-2 to TRBJ2-1; perhaps TRBD2 as D (6 bases). CDR3 size: 19 residues. Deletions cut 0 bases from V and 0 bases from J, with 18 bases between. Germline values: CDR1 WSHSY, CDR2 SAAADI. This CDR3 is CASSESWSAGQSSYNEQFF. The CDR3 DNA sequence: TGCGCCAGCAGTGAGTCTTGGTCAGCGGGCCAGAGCTCCTACAATGAGCAGTTCTTC.

This clone was counted a single time. The chain employs TRBV28 and TRBJ1-5; TRBD1 might be the D (5 bases). V shed 6 bases and J shed 11 bases, with 26 bases lying between them. The germline V gene has CDR1 MDHEN and CDR2 SYDVKM. The CDR3 spans 16 residues. The CDR3 sequence: CASRGEEGTWVSSQHF. CDR3 sequence (DNA): TGTGCCAGCAGAGGGGAGGAGGGCACATGGGTCAGTTCCCAGCATTTT.

V is TRBV27 and J is TRBJ2-5; TRBD2 agrees at 10 bases. The CDR3 totals 13 residues. From germline, CDR1 is MNHEY and CDR2 SMNVEV (reference sequence). After removal of 7 bases from V and 5 bases from J, the junction contained 4 bases not matched to a gene. Here the CDR3 reads CASMGLARETQYF. The CDR3 coding sequence is TGTGCCAGCATGGGACTAGCGAGGGAGACCCAGTACTTC.

V and J are TRBV7-2 and TRBJ2-7, with 11 bases aligning to TRBD2. The junction had 5 bases not matched to a gene; V was cut back by 5 bases and J by 2 bases. CDR1 and CDR2 from the germline V gene are SGHTA and FQGNSA. The CDR3 runs 15 residues. This chain's CDR3 is CASSGGLAAPYEQYF. CDR3 in DNA: TGTGCCAGCAGCGGGGGACTAGCGGCCCCCTACGAGCAGTACTTC.

This chain uses TRBV5-1 with TRBJ2-3, with no clear D. The CDR3 consists of 15 residues. Between the trimmed V and J ends, which lost 3 bases and 6 bases, there was a span of 17 bases. Per the germline V gene, CDR1 is SGHRS and CDR2 is YFSETQ. In DNA form, the CDR3 reads TGCGCCAGCAGCTCCCCAGGTATGCCTGGGGATACGCAGTATTTT. Protein: CASSSPGMPGDTQYF.

This clone was observed once. V usage is TRBV14 and J usage is TRBJ2-1; tentatively, D is TRBD1 (7 bases). Germline V lookup: CDR1 SGHDN, CDR2 FVKESK. Trimming pared 4 bases from V and 5 bases from J, leaving 18 bases between. The CDR3 runs 16 residues. The CDR3 nucleotides read TGTGCCAGCAGCCCTAACCGGGGGACAGCGGACAATGAGCAGTTCTTC. As protein: CASSPNRGTADNEQFF.

This clone was detected only once. The rearrangement uses TRBV20-1 and TRBJ2-7, with D maybe TRBD1 (6 bases). Germline lookup yields CDR1 DFQATT and CDR2 SNEGSKA (reference sequence). The CDR3 is 12 amino acids. V was shortened by 3 bases and J by 3 bases, with 9 bases between the two germline ends. The CDR3 reads CSASSQGYEQYF. CDR3 bases: TGCAGTGCTAGTTCACAGGGCTACGAGCAGTACTTC.